This is a list of T cell receptor beta chains from one sample in a study of CD8 T cells in ankylosing spondylitis. TCRdb reprocessed the 5' RACE reads with MiXCR, giving one entry per CDR3 protein. The table includes more than 500,000 distinct CDR3 sequences, about 5.4% detected once. Material for sequencing was blood, either unsorted or a sorted T cell fraction (not recorded which). These receptors originate from a male donor with ankylosing spondylitis. CDR3s include the opening cysteine and the closing phenylalanine or tryptophan. A D gene is named only where the DNA matches it firmly. Clone size is given for some rows only: seen once, a few or many times, or a class if the clone is expanded.

TRBV28,TRBJ1-1,TRBD1,few,TGTGCCAGCAGACCCCGGACAGGGGAGGCCACTGAAGCTTTCTTT,CASRPRTGEATEAFF
TRBV29-1,TRBJ1-2,.,many,TGCAGCGTTGGGGCCAGGGGTGCTGCGGGTACCTTC,CSVGARGAAGTF
TRBV6-5,TRBJ1-6,.,many,TGTGCCAGCAGTTACTCGACCCGGGGGTCCTATAATTCACCCCTCCACTTT,CASSYSTRGSYNSPLHF
TRBV6-2/TRBV6-3,TRBJ1-5,.,many,TGTGCCAGCAGTTACCCCTCGACGCCAGGGTTCGATCAGCCCCAGCATTTT,CASSYPSTPGFDQPQHF
TRBV7-2,TRBJ1-4,.,many,TGTGCCAGCAGCCCGACGGGGGGGCTTAATGAAAAACTGTTTTTT,CASSPTGGLNEKLFF
TRBV7-2,TRBJ1-2,TRBD1,.,TGTGCCAGCAGCTTAAGGGTCCTCAGGGGGAACTATGGCTACACCTTC,CASSLRVLRGNYGYTF
TRBV15,TRBJ1-1,.,many,TGTGCCACCAGCAGAGCCGGGACGACAACTGAAGCTTTCTTT,CATSRAGTTTEAFF
TRBV9,TRBJ2-2,.,many,TGTGCCAGCAGCGTATTCGGCGGGGAGCTGTTTTTT,CASSVFGGELFF
TRBV20-1,TRBJ2-3,.,many,TGCAGTGCTAGGGGGCGCTTAGCGATGAGAGGGCAGTATTTT,CSARGRLAMRGQYF
TRBV5-1,TRBJ1-1,.,many,TGCGCCAGCAGCTTAAGAACAGGAGGAAGTAACACTGAAGCTTTCTTT,CASSLRTGGSNTEAFF
TRBV18,TRBJ1-2,.,many,TGTGCCAGCTCACCACCGTCCAGGGCCTATGGCTACACCTTC,CASSPPSRAYGYTF
TRBV4-2,TRBJ2-7,.,.,TGTGCCAGCAGCGCGAGGGGCGGGCCCTCCTACGAGCAGTACTTC,CASSARGGPSYEQYF
TRBV27,TRBJ1-1,TRBD1,.,TGTGCCAGCACTAGGGACAGAGTAATGAACACTGAAGCTCTCTTT,CASTRDRVMNTEALF
TRBV7-9,TRBJ1-2,.,few,TGTGCCAGCACCGTCGGGTCGGGGTTTGAAAATGGCTACACCTTC,CASTVGSGFENGYTF
TRBV29-1,TRBJ2-3,.,many,TGCAGCGTCGGGGACACGACGCAGTATTTT,CSVGDTTQYF
TRBV18,TRBJ1-1,TRBD1,many,TGTGCCAGCTCTCTTCAGCAGGGGGATGAAGCTTTCTTT,CASSLQQGDEAFF
TRBV15,TRBJ2-2,.,.,TGTGCCACCAGCAGGCGAAAAAGACTACCCGGGGAGCTGTTTTTT,CATSRRKRLPGELFF
TRBV7-9,TRBJ2-7,TRBD2,few,TGTGCCAGCAGCCCGACTAGCGGGTACTACGAGCAGTACTTC,CASSPTSGYYEQYF
TRBV4-2,TRBJ2-7,.,many,TGTGCCAGCAGCCAAGCCTACATGGGAACCTACGAGCAGTACTTC,CASSQAYMGTYEQYF
TRBV5-1,TRBJ1-3,.,many,TGCGCCAGCAGCTTGGGGCAGCCAGGAGACACCATATATTTT,CASSLGQPGDTIYF
TRBV11-2,TRBJ1-1,TRBD1,few,TGTGCCAGCAGCCTCAGACAGGGCACATCGAACACTGAAGCTTTCTTT,CASSLRQGTSNTEAFF
TRBV3-1,TRBJ2-7,.,many,TGTGCCAGCAGCCAAGTTCAAACAGGCTTCGCCTACGAGCAGTACTTC,CASSQVQTGFAYEQYF
TRBV27,TRBJ1-2,TRBD1,many,TGTGCCAGCAGTTCAGGACAGGGTACCTATGGCTACACCTTC,CASSSGQGTYGYTF
TRBV4-3,TRBJ2-7,.,.,TGCGCCAGCAGCCAAGGACGGGGAAGTGTCAACGAGCAGTACTTC,CASSQGRGSVNEQYF
TRBV20-1,TRBJ2-7,TRBD1,few,TGCAGTGCTGGGTTCCGAGACAGGGGGCATGACGAGCAGTACTTC,CSAGFRDRGHDEQYF
TRBV18,TRBJ2-7,.,many,TGTGCCAGCTCACCGGGCGGGAAGTCCTACGAGCAGTACTTC,CASSPGGKSYEQYF
TRBV5-5,TRBJ2-7,TRBD2,many,TGTGCCAGCAGCCCAGGACTAGCGGGAGGCTTCCTCCACGAGCAGTACTTC,CASSPGLAGGFLHEQYF
TRBV7-2,TRBJ1-5,.,many,TGTGCCAGCAGCAGGGACCGTCTCCCGGGACAGCCCCAGCATTTT,CASSRDRLPGQPQHF
TRBV9,TRBJ2-1,TRBD1,many,TGTGCCAGCAGCTCCCCCGGGACAGGGTCAACTGAGCAGTTCTTC,CASSSPGTGSTEQFF